Below are 7 T cell receptor beta chains sequenced from a single sample in a study of OX40 agonist ivuxolimab in advanced cancers. Method: immunoSEQ multiplex PCR; TCRdb's copy keeps in-frame clones and lacks some. The sample lists approximately 62,000 clones, 70% to 90% occurring once. The starting material was CD4+ or CD8+ T cells sorted from blood, obtained in a trial of the OX40 agonist ivuxolimab. Receptor source: an adult with an advanced solid tumor such as melanoma, head and neck, liver or kidney cancer.

The V gene is TRBV7-8, the J gene TRBJ1-1; D perhaps matches TRBD1 (5 bases). V was shortened by 4 bases and J by 4 bases, with 19 bases between the two germline ends. Germline CDR1 and CDR2: SGHVS and FQNEAQ. This CDR3 comprises 16 residues. CDR3 coding DNA: TGTGCCAGCAGCTCCCTTGGGACGAACCCTGGCACTGAAGCTTTCTTT. Protein sequence: CASSSLGTNPGTEAFF.

The chain joins TRBV5-1 to TRBJ2-7; 7 bases align to TRBD1. Trimming removed 1 base from V and 6 bases from J; junction bases left unmatched: 10. Germline V gene lookup returns CDR1 SGHRS and CDR2 YFSETQ. The CDR3 is made up of 15 amino acids. The CDR3 bases are TGCGCCAGCAGCTTGTTAGAGGGCGCAGGGGGCGAGCAGTACTTC. This encodes CASSLLEGAGGEQYF.

The chain links TRBV19 to TRBJ2-3, with TRBD1 matching over 7 bases. The CDR3 is 15 residues long. With 6 bases clipped from V and 4 bases from J, the junction kept 10 bases outside the gene matches. The germline CDR1 and CDR2 sequences are LNHDA and SQIVND (reference sequence). DNA of the CDR3: TGTGCCAGTAGGGACAGGTCGGGTGGCGCAGATACGCAGTATTTT. Its translation is CASRDRSGGADTQYF.

The rearrangement joins TRBV6-1 to TRBJ2-1; no firm D call. Germline V gives CDR1 MNHNS, CDR2 SASEGT. The CDR3 has 14 residues. Trimming left V 5 bases short and J 10 bases short, with 18 bases between. CDR3: CASSTGRSLGEQFF. CDR3 in DNA: TGTGCCAGCAGTACTGGAAGGTCCCTAGGGGAGCAGTTCTTC.

This rearrangement joins TRBV11-2 to TRBJ1-1, with TRBD1 as a possible D gene (5 bases). Germline V CDR1 and CDR2: SGHAT, FQNNGV. With 5 bases removed from V and 7 bases from J, the gap between germline ends came to 14 bases. The length of the CDR3 is 13 residues. CDR3 sequence: CASSLNQQVEAFF. DNA of the CDR3: TGTGCCAGCAGCCTCAACCAACAGGTTGAAGCTTTCTTT.

This clone was seen once. This chain links TRBV6-6 with TRBJ2-7, with 11 bases identical to TRBD1. Trimming at V came to 4 bases and at J to 4 bases, leaving 3 bases not matched to a gene. The germline V gene encodes CDR1 MNHNY and CDR2 SVGAGI (reference sequence). CDR3 length equals 14 residues. In nucleotides, the CDR3 is TGTGCCAGCAGTTTGGACAGGGGGCAATACGAGCAGTACTTC. As protein: CASSLDRGQYEQYF.

The rearrangement uses TRBV5-1 and TRBJ1-6, with D tentatively TRBD1 (6 bases). V shed 6 bases and J shed 7 bases, with 8 bases lying between them. The CDR3 covers 12 residues. Germline loops: CDR1 SGHRS, CDR2 YFSETQ. The CDR3 sequence: CASTTGNSPLHF. CDR3 bases: TGCGCCAGCACAACAGGGAATTCACCCCTCCACTTT.